The rows below give T cell receptor beta chains drawn from one sample of a study of Ad26.COV2.S vaccination and SARS-CoV-2 variants. Clones were sequenced by immunoSEQ multiplex PCR, and TCRdb holds only the in-frame ones, with some missing. The sample contains 450,000 to 550,000 clones, about 91% of which appear only once. The material was peripheral blood, obtained in a trial of Ad26.COV2.S vaccine versus placebo. These receptors were collected from a person aged 18 to 65 who received the Ad26.COV2.S COVID-19 vaccine or a placebo. CDR3s include the opening cysteine and the closing phenylalanine or tryptophan. A D gene is named only where the DNA matches it firmly. The size entry is marked missing in some rows and otherwise reads once, few, many or a size class.

>TRBD1|TRBV2|.|TRBJ1-1
CASSNPGQGIEAFF
TGTGCCAGCAGTAACCCGGGACAGGGGATCGAGGCTTTCTTT
>TRBD1|TRBV9|.|TRBJ1-6
CASSDGQGTFTYNSPLHF
TGTGCCAGCAGTGATGGACAGGGAACCTTCACCTATAATTCACCCCTCCACTTT
>.|TRBV7-9|few|TRBJ1-5
CASSQEGNQPQHF
TGTGCCAGCAGCCAAGAGGGAAATCAGCCCCAGCATTTT
>.|TRBV29-1|.|TRBJ2-3
CSVRDGTDTQYF
TGCAGCGTTCGGGACGGCACAGATACGCAGTATTTT
>.|TRBV4-1|.|TRBJ1-2
CASSPRGGDYGYTF
TGCGCCAGCAGCCCCCGGGGGGGCGACTATGGCTACACCTTC
>TRBD1|TRBV18|.|TRBJ1-5
CASSPAGGNQPQHF
TGTGCCAGCTCACCAGCAGGGGGTAACCAGCCCCAGCATTTT
>TRBD2|TRBV14|.|TRBJ2-3
CASSQLLAGGADTQYF
TGTGCCAGCAGCCAACTACTAGCGGGAGGGGCAGATACGCAGTATTTT
>TRBD1|TRBV7-9|.|TRBJ1-5
CASSLAGTGTDSNQPQHF
TGTGCCAGCAGCTTAGCGGGGACAGGGACCGATAGCAATCAGCCCCAGCATTTT
>.|TRBV2|once|TRBJ2-3
CASSGDYGGTQYF
TGTGCCAGCAGTGGTGACTACGGGGGTACGCAGTATTTT
>.|TRBV5-5|.|TRBJ2-7
CASSLTDRDYEQYF
TGTGCCAGCAGCTTGACGGACCGCGACTACGAGCAGTACTTC
>.|TRBV6-5|.|TRBJ1-1
CASSVQMNTEAFF
TGTGCCAGCAGCGTACAGATGAACACTGAAGCTTTCTTT
>.|TRBV9|.|TRBJ1-5
CASSVAAQHF
TGTGCCAGCAGCGTAGCGGCTCAGCATTTT
>TRBD1|TRBV19|.|TRBJ1-5
CATSHRDRAQPQHF
TGTGCCACTAGTCACCGGGACAGGGCTCAGCCCCAGCATTTT
>.|TRBV7-7|.|TRBJ2-7
CASSKRLGSGEQYF
TGTGCCAGCAGCAAAAGACTGGGCTCAGGCGAGCAGTACTTC
>TRBD1|TRBV19|.|TRBJ2-7
CASSGGTGAREQYF
TGTGCCAGTAGTGGGGGGACAGGGGCGCGAGAGCAGTACTTC
>.|TRBV11-2|.|TRBJ1-5
CASSFGVGQPQHF
TGTGCCAGCAGCTTCGGGGTTGGGCAGCCCCAGCATTTT
>.|TRBV5-6|.|TRBJ2-1
CASTPGGNEQFF
TGTGCCAGCACCCCCGGCGGTAATGAGCAGTTCTTC
>.|TRBV14|.|TRBJ2-5
CASSQGVVARETQYF
TGTGCCAGCAGCCAAGGGGTCGTGGCTAGGGAGACCCAGTACTTC
>.|TRBV2|.|TRBJ2-3
CAIRSKRGIRADTQYF
TGTGCCATACGCTCTAAGAGGGGGATCAGGGCAGATACGCAGTATTTT
>.|TRBV7-8|.|TRBJ2-3
CASSRLPDTQYF
TGTGCCAGCAGCCGTTTACCAGATACGCAGTATTTT
>.|TRBV12-3/TRBV12-4|.|TRBJ1-2
CASSTGEVYGYTF
TGTGCCAGCAGTACAGGTGAGGTGTATGGCTACACCTTC
>.|TRBV2|.|TRBJ2-7
CASRGYTYEQYF
TGTGCCAGCAGGGGATACACCTACGAGCAGTACTTC
>TRBD2|TRBV28|.|TRBJ2-2
CASRGGTLNTGELFF
TGTGCCAGCCGGGGGGGGACCTTAAACACCGGGGAGCTGTTTTTT
>.|TRBV19|.|TRBJ2-3
CASSILLGTDTQYF
TGTGCCAGTAGTATTTTGTTGGGGACAGATACGCAGTATTTT
>.|TRBV25-1|.|TRBJ1-2
CASSSPGFGYTF
TGTGCCAGCAGTAGCCCTGGGTTTGGCTACACCTTC
>.|TRBV7-6|.|TRBJ1-6
CASSLEVASYNSPLHF
TGTGCCAGCAGCTTAGAGGTCGCCTCCTATAATTCACCCCTCCACTTT
>.|TRBV27|.|TRBJ2-1
CASSRIAARDEQFF
TGTGCCAGCTCTAGGATAGCGGCGAGGGATGAGCAGTTCTTC
>.|TRBV12-5|.|TRBJ1-1
CASGLRGTEAFF
TGTGCTAGTGGTTTGAGGGGCACTGAAGCTTTCTTT
>.|TRBV11-3|few|TRBJ1-1
CASQEDTEAFF
TGTGCCAGCCAGGAGGACACTGAAGCTTTCTTT
>TRBD1|TRBV28|.|TRBJ1-1
CASSSPTGGFGEAFF
TGTGCCAGCAGTTCCCCTACAGGGGGTTTTGGTGAAGCTTTCTTT
>.|TRBV4-1|.|TRBJ1-1
CASSQEPAFDTEAFF
TGCGCCAGCAGCCAAGAACCGGCCTTCGACACTGAAGCTTTCTTT
>.|TRBV5-1|.|TRBJ2-5
CASSLAGAGETQYF
TGCGCCAGCAGCTTGGCGGGAGCTGGGGAGACCCAGTACTTC
>.|TRBV3-1/TRBV3-2|.|TRBJ2-6
CASSHRSTGANVLTF
TGTGCCAGCAGCCACAGGTCGACTGGGGCCAACGTCCTGACTTTC
>TRBD2|TRBV9|.|TRBJ2-5
CASSVGLAGPQETQYF
TGTGCCAGCAGCGTTGGACTAGCGGGACCTCAAGAGACCCAGTACTTC
>.|TRBV2|.|TRBJ1-5
CASSVDSRGNQPQHF
TGTGCCAGCAGTGTAGACAGTCGGGGCAATCAGCCCCAGCATTTT
>TRBD1|TRBV19|.|TRBJ2-3
CASRQQGWDTDTQYF
TGTGCCAGTAGGCAACAGGGGTGGGACACAGATACGCAGTATTTT
>.|TRBV27|.|TRBJ2-2
CASRSDRNTGELFF
TGTGCCAGCAGATCGGACAGGAACACCGGGGAGCTGTTTTTT
>TRBD1|TRBV5-1|.|TRBJ1-5
CASSLGTGDQPQHF
TGCGCCAGCAGCTTGGGGACAGGGGATCAGCCCCAGCATTTT
>.|TRBV6-5|.|TRBJ2-5
CASRGGLLQETQYF
TGTGCCAGCAGAGGGGGGTTACTCCAAGAGACCCAGTACTTC
>.|TRBV5-1|.|TRBJ1-1
CASSLVGGNTEAFF
TGCGCCAGCAGCTTGGTGGGAGGTAACACTGAAGCTTTCTTT
>.|TRBV7-2|.|TRBJ2-2
CASSLRSRQAYTGELFF
TGTGCCAGCAGCTTAAGGTCGAGACAGGCTTACACCGGGGAGCTGTTTTTT
>TRBD1|TRBV7-8|.|TRBJ1-2
CASSISGTGSLPLGGYTF
TGTGCCAGCAGCATCTCCGGGACAGGGTCTCTCCCCTTAGGTGGCTACACCTTC
>.|TRBV9|.|TRBJ2-5
CASSVGSSAIQETQYF
TGTGCCAGCAGCGTAGGTAGTAGCGCGATCCAAGAGACCCAGTACTTC
>.|TRBV7-2|.|TRBJ2-2
CASSRGRLNTGELFF
TGTGCCAGCAGCCGGGGGAGGCTGAACACCGGGGAGCTGTTTTTT
>.|TRBV29-1|.|TRBJ1-1
CSVQGPGAFF
TGCAGCGTTCAGGGTCCGGGTGCTTTCTTT
>.|TRBV19|.|TRBJ1-5
CASSISTSNQPQHF
TGTGCCAGTAGTATCTCCACGAGCAATCAGCCCCAGCATTTT
>.|TRBV30|.|TRBJ2-1
CAWSSDSYNEQFF
TGTGCCTGGAGTTCGGACTCTTACAATGAGCAGTTCTTC
>.|TRBV12-3/TRBV12-4|.|TRBJ2-5
CASSFSGVETQYF
TGTGCCAGCAGTTTTAGTGGGGTGGAGACCCAGTACTTC
>.|TRBV27|.|TRBJ1-1
CASSPHPPTQTEAFF
TGTGCCAGCAGTCCACATCCGCCTACACAGACTGAAGCTTTCTTT
>TRBD2|TRBV5-1|.|TRBJ2-5
CASSLSDWSGGNQETQYF
TGCGCCAGCAGCTTGTCGGACTGGAGCGGGGGGAACCAAGAGACCCAGTACTTC
>.|TRBV6-2/TRBV6-3|once|TRBJ2-5
CASSPLETQYF
TGTGCCAGCAGTCCCCTGGAGACCCAGTACTTC
>.|TRBV5-1|.|TRBJ2-5
CASSLMLGSQETQYF
TGCGCCAGCAGCTTGATGCTGGGCTCACAAGAGACCCAGTACTTC
>TRBD2|TRBV10-3|.|TRBJ2-3
CAISDGTSEITDTQYF
TGTGCCATCAGTGATGGGACTAGCGAGATCACAGATACGCAGTATTTT
>.|TRBV28|once|TRBJ2-7
CASSSSYEQYF
TGTGCCAGCAGTTCGTCCTACGAGCAGTACTTC
>TRBD2|TRBV6-2/TRBV6-3|.|TRBJ2-3
CASSYALAGGDTQYF
TGTGCCAGCAGTTACGCACTAGCGGGAGGAGATACGCAGTATTTT